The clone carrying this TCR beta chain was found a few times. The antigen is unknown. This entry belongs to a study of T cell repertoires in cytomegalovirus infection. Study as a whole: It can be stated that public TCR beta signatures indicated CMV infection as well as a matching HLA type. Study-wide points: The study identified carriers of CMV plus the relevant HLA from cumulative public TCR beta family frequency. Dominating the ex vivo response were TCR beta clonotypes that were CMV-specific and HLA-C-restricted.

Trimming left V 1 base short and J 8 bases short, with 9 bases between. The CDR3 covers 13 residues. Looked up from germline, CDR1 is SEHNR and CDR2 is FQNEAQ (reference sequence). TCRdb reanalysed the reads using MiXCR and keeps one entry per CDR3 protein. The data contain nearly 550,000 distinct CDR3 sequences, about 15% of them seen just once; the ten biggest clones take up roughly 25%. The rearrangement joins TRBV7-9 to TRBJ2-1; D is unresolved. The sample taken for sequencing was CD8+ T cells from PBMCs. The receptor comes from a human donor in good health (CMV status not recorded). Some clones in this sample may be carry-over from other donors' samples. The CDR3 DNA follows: TGTGCCAGCAGCTTAGGCGGCTGGGATGAGCAGTTCTTC. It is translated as CASSLGGWDEQFF.